This T cell receptor beta chain was sequenced during a study of T cell responses to AZD1222 COVID-19 vaccine. TCRdb's table, derived via immunoSEQ multiplex PCR, lists solely in-frame clones and lacks some. The sample contains about 130,000 clones, roughly 88% of which appear only once. V lost 5 bases and J lost 0, with 8 bases in between. CDR1 SGHRS and CDR2 YFSETQ come from the germline V gene. The CDR3 consists of 13 residues. The sequence derives from an adult in good health. The V gene is TRBV5-1, the J gene TRBJ1-1; no clear D. The sequencing here drew on peripheral blood, taken on day 0 of MenACWY control vaccination. CDR3 sequence (DNA): TGCGCCAGCAGTTTAGTAGTGAACACTGAAGCTTTCTTT. Protein product: CASSLVVNTEAFF.